The 28 T cell receptor beta chains below all came from one sample that was sequenced in a study of molecular identifiers for immune sequencing clone quantification. TCRdb reanalysed the PCR reads using MiXCR and keeps one entry per CDR3 protein. Counted here are a few hundred thousand distinct CDR3 sequences, 24% occurring once; the ten biggest clones make up about 0.73%. The sample was naive CD8+ T cells from blood, with Jurkat cell RNA spiked in. Stated subset: FACS-sorted CD8+CD4-CCR7+CD45RA+ naive T cells. The receptors originated from a human donor in good health. Some libraries in this study had Jurkat cell RNA spiked in.

Regarding this clonotype: Relative to the germline gene, one junction end is altered; a read error may explain this. The rearrangement uses TRBV6-4 and TRBJ2-2, with TRBD1 matching over 7 bases. The CDR3 is 14 residues long. Germline-derived CDR1 and CDR2 are MRHNA and SNTAGT. The CDR3 sequence is CAGSGTARTGELFF. CDR3 sequence (DNA): TGTGCCGGCAGTGGGACAGCCAGGACCGGGGAGCTGTTTTTT.

Details on this clonotype: Because the CDR3 is missing its conserved closing phenylalanine or tryptophan, this is likely a read error. The DNA for the CDR3 is TGTGCCTGGAAACCAAAAGGCGTAGACTCCTACGAGCAGTACCTC. Its translation is CAWKPKGVDSYEQYL. V gene TRBV30 combines with J gene TRBJ2-7; D not certain. The CDR3 has 15 residues. The V gene lost 4 bases and the J gene lost 0 bases, with 16 bases spanning the gap. CDR1 is GTSNPN and CDR2 is SVGIG in the germline V gene (reference sequence).

This clonotype was detected only a few times. J is TRBJ2-4 and V is TRBV6-2 or TRBV6-3, with D unclear. This CDR3 is 17 amino acids long. The germline gives CDR1 MNHEY, CDR2 SVGEGT. Trimming removed 7 bases at V and 1 base at J, with 20 bases between. CDR3 DNA: TGTGCCAGCACCTACAATGGGCTGGTGCTGGCCAAAAACATTCAGTACTTC. Encoded protein: CASTYNGLVLAKNIQYF.

The chain uses TRBV30 and TRBJ2-7; D may be TRBD1 or TRBD2 (5 bases each). CDR1 is GTSNPN and CDR2 is SVGIG in the germline V gene (reference sequence). V was cut by 3 bases and J by 0 bases, with 12 bases left in between. CDR3 length: 14 amino acids. The CDR3, as DNA: TGTGCCTGGAGCCGGGACGGCCTCTCCTACGAGCAGTACTTC. This translates into CAWSRDGLSYEQYF.

As to this clonotype: Since the CDR3 does not end with the conserved phenylalanine or tryptophan, this likely comes from a read error. The chain links TRBV4-3 to TRBJ2-1; the match to TRBD2 covers 8 bases. CDR1 and CDR2 from the germline V gene are LGHNA and YSLEER. Trimming at V came to 1 base and at J to 7 bases, leaving 6 bases not matched to a gene. There are 15 residues in the CDR3. The CDR3 nucleotides read TGCGCCAGCAGCCAAGGGTCTAGCGGGCGGAATGAGCAGTTCATC. Amino acid sequence: CASSQGSSGRNEQFI.

This clonotype came up many times. J is TRBJ2-1 and V is TRBV28, with D unclear. The ends were cut back, 5 bases at V and 2 bases at J, with 13 bases in the middle. Germline V CDR1 and CDR2: MDHEN, SYDVKM. CDR3 size: 15 residues. The CDR3 loop reads CASSARTGTYNEQFF. The CDR3 region has the DNA TGTGCCAGCAGTGCGCGGACGGGCACCTACAATGAGCAGTTCTTC.

Ten or more counts support this clonotype. The V and J genes are TRBV28 and TRBJ1-4, with a weak D call TRBD1 (5 bases). V lost 6 bases to trimming and J lost 7 bases, with 15 bases between them. The CDR3 loop spans 14 amino acids. The germline V gene encodes CDR1 MDHEN and CDR2 SYDVKM. The CDR3: CASSLRVFGEKLFF. In DNA, the CDR3 is TGTGCCAGCAGCCTCAGGGTTTTTGGTGAAAAACTGTTTTTT.

Remarks on this clonotype: A much more abundant neighbour one base away suggests this may be a read error. The chain's CDR3 is CSVGASYEQCF. DNA of the CDR3: TGCAGCGTGGGGGCCTCCTACGAGCAGTGCTTC. This chain joins TRBV29-1 and TRBJ2-7; TRBD1 might be the D (6 bases). The CDR3 totals 11 residues. The germline CDR1 and CDR2 sequences are SQVTM and ANQGSEA.

Comment on this clonotype: Possible read error: a much larger clone is one base away. V and J are TRBV7-6 and TRBJ2-5; D ambiguous. From germline, CDR1 is SGHVS and CDR2 FNYEAQ. This CDR3 contains 14 residues. DNA for the CDR3: TGTGCCAGCAGCTTAGGAGGTGCCCAAGAGGCCCAGTACTTC. Amino acids: CASSLGGAQEAQYF. The variable domain in full, completed from reference TRBV7-6 and TRBJ2-5, reads GAGVSQSPRYKVTKRGQDVALRCDPISGHVSLYWYRQALGQGPEFLTYFNYEAQQDKSGLPNDRFSAERPEGSISTLTIQRTEQRDSAMYRCASSLGGAQEAQYFGPGTRLLVL.

The chain combines TRBV30 with TRBJ2-3; the D is unclear. The CDR3 totals 14 residues. Trimming pared 0 bases from V and 2 bases from J, leaving 9 bases between. From germline, CDR1 is GTSNPN and CDR2 SVGIG (reference sequence). CDR3 protein: CAWSVTKFTDTQYF. The CDR3 bases are TGTGCCTGGAGTGTCACCAAATTCACAGATACGCAGTATTTT.

This clonotype occurred many times. The chain uses TRBV12-3 or TRBV12-4 and TRBJ2-1, with 11 positions matching TRBD1. With 10 bases clipped from V and 6 bases from J, the junction kept 8 bases outside the gene matches. This CDR3 is built from 14 residues. In DNA, the CDR3 is TGTGCCATCTCCGGGACAGGGGGAACCAATGAGCAGTTCTTC. It translates to CAISGTGGTNEQFF.

Regarding this clonotype: A much larger clone lies a single base off, so this may be a read error. This chain links TRBV29-1 with TRBJ2-2; D possibly matches TRBD1 or TRBD2 (5 bases each). The length of the CDR3 is 12 residues. CDR1 and CDR2 from the germline V gene are SQVTM and ANQGSEA. V lost 3 bases and J 5 bases, leaving 7 bases between the germline ends. This chain's CDR3 is CSVDGGTGELFF. CDR3 in DNA: TGCAGCGTTGATGGGGGAACCGGGGAGCTGTTTTTT.

This clonotype was counted only a few times. The chain has TRBV12-3 or TRBV12-4 and TRBJ2-5, with 7 bases fitting TRBD2. The CDR3 has 15 residues. V shed 6 bases, J shed 0 bases, and the junction held 7 bases outside the gene matches. The CDR3 loop is CASSWDGTNQETQYF. CDR3 DNA sequence: TGTGCCAGCAGCTGGGACGGGACTAACCAAGAGACCCAGTACTTC.

This clonotype appeared many times. The V call is TRBV11-3, the J call TRBJ2-4; D unresolved. The V and J ends lost 4 bases and 7 bases respectively, with 11 bases between them. The CDR3 length is 13 residues. CDR1 and CDR2 from the germline V gene are SGHNT and YENEEA. The CDR3 coding sequence is TGTGCCAGCAGCTCCGACGAAACCAACATTCAGTACTTC. It codes for CASSSDETNIQYF.

The rearrangement joins TRBV27 to TRBJ2-7, with a possible D match to TRBD2 (6 bases). CDR3 length: 16 residues. V lost 0 bases and J lost 4, with 16 bases in between. The germline CDR1 and CDR2 sequences are MNHEY and SMNVEV (reference sequence). CDR3 sequence: CASSLSRGLALYEQYF. Written as DNA, the CDR3 is TGTGCCAGCAGTTTATCTCGGGGACTGGCGCTTTACGAGCAGTACTTC.

This clonotype has at least ten counts. The J gene is TRBJ1-1, the V gene TRBV4-3; TRBD1 might be the D (5 bases). CDR3 length: 15 residues. The germline gives CDR1 LGHNA, CDR2 YSLEER. V was cut by 1 base and J by 0 bases, with 9 bases left in between. CDR3 nucleotides: TGCGCCAGCAGCCAAGGACAGACTATGAACACTGAAGCTTTCTTT. It codes for CASSQGQTMNTEAFF.

This clonotype was found a few times. V is TRBV6-5 and J is TRBJ2-7, with D tentatively TRBD1 or TRBD2 (6 bases each). Germline CDR1 MNHEY, CDR2 SVGAGI. The V end was cut by 6 bases, the J end by 7 bases, with 13 bases between. The CDR3 is made up of 12 amino acids. The CDR3 DNA reads TGTGCCAGCAGACAGACAGGAGGGGAGCAGTACTTC. Translating gives CASRQTGGEQYF.

In this sample, this clonotype turned up a few times. The chain uses TRBV7-6 and TRBJ2-1; 9 positions agree with TRBD1. The CDR3 is made up of 17 amino acids. The V segment lost 5 bases and the J segment 2 bases; nucleotides outside the gene matches: 10. The germline gives CDR1 SGHVS, CDR2 FNYEAQ. CDR3 protein: CASSPLLQGATYNEQFF. The CDR3 bases are TGTGCCAGCAGCCCGCTACTACAGGGGGCCACCTACAATGAGCAGTTCTTC.

This clonotype was detected only a few times. V and J are TRBV11-1 and TRBJ2-7; D is ambiguous. This CDR3 is built from 15 residues. Trimming left V 1 base short and J 0 bases short, with 10 bases between. Germline-derived CDR1 and CDR2 are SGHAT and FQDESV (reference sequence). The CDR3 DNA is TGTGCCAGCAGCTTAGATGGGTATGCCTCCTACGAGCAGTACTTC. It codes for CASSLDGYASYEQYF.

This sequence joins TRBV7-9 and TRBJ1-3, with D maybe TRBD1 (6 bases). The germline V gene encodes CDR1 SEHNR and CDR2 FQNEAQ (reference sequence). The CDR3 spans 19 residues. V was trimmed by 4 bases and J by 2 bases, leaving 24 bases between them. The DNA for the CDR3 is TGTGCCAGCAGCTCAACTCCGGGGGCAGAATATAGTGCTGGAAACACCATATATTTT. This sequence encodes CASSSTPGAEYSAGNTIYF.

This clonotype was observed a few times. The rearrangement uses TRBV10-3 and TRBJ2-1; 9 positions match TRBD2. The CDR3 has 15 residues. Germline CDR1 reads ENHRY; CDR2 reads SYGVKD. V was pared by 3 bases and J by 8 bases, with 8 bases of the junction left unmatched. The DNA of the CDR3 is TGTGCCATCAGTGATGTTGCTAGCGGGGAGTATGAGCAGTTCTTC. Its protein is CAISDVASGEYEQFF.

At least ten counts were recorded for this clonotype. This rearrangement joins TRBV4-1 to TRBJ1-2, with 10 bases that match TRBD1. The CDR3 contains 13 residues. The V segment lost 4 bases and the J segment 7 bases; nucleotides outside the gene matches: 3. Germline CDR1 and CDR2: MGHRA and YSYEKL. CDR3: CASSPGQGSGYTF. The CDR3 coding sequence is TGCGCCAGCAGCCCGGGACAGGGGTCTGGCTACACCTTC.

Turning to this clonotype: A read error is possible here, since a much larger clone lies one base away. This chain joins TRBV4-3 and TRBJ1-5; D ambiguous. The last part of the DNA fits TRBJ2-3 better; the J call may be wrong. The CDR3 sequence is 15 residues long. Germline V gene sequence: CDR1 LGHNA, CDR2 YSLEER. The CDR3 sequence: CASSQDWVRNQPQYF. CDR3 bases: TGCGCCAGCAGCCAAGATTGGGTACGGAATCAGCCCCAGTATTTT.

This clonotype was recorded at least ten times. This chain joins TRBV30 and TRBJ1-1, with unresolved D. The CDR3 totals 12 residues. The V gene's germline CDR1 is GTSNPN and CDR2 SVGIG (reference sequence). Trimming took 0 bases from V and 4 from J, leaving 6 bases between them. The CDR3 loop is CAWSVPGTEAFF. As DNA, the CDR3 is TGTGCCTGGAGTGTGCCGGGCACTGAAGCTTTCTTT.

This clonotype was recorded at least ten times. The chain recombines TRBV5-1 with TRBJ2-7; 7 bases map to TRBD2. Unmatched junction bases numbered 3, after V lost 0 bases and J lost 0 bases. Germline loops: CDR1 SGHRS, CDR2 YFSETQ. The CDR3 has 15 amino acids. CDR3: CASSLAGDYSYEQYF. DNA for the CDR3: TGCGCCAGCAGCTTGGCTGGGGACTACTCCTACGAGCAGTACTTC.

Ten or more counts support this clonotype. The gene calls are TRBV7-9 and TRBJ2-3; D ambiguous. V shed 5 bases and J shed 5 bases, with 20 bases lying between them. Germline V gives CDR1 SEHNR, CDR2 FQNEAQ (reference sequence). The CDR3 has 16 amino acids. The CDR3 here is CASSPTGASMVDTQYF. The CDR3 DNA sequence: TGTGCCAGCAGCCCAACCGGCGCGTCTATGGTAGATACGCAGTATTTT.

In its sample, this clonotype was seen many times. The chain couples TRBV30 to TRBJ2-1; D is perhaps TRBD2 (5 bases). CDR1 and CDR2 from the germline V gene are GTSNPN and SVGIG (reference sequence). There are 12 residues in the CDR3. The V end was cut by 1 base, the J end by 9 bases, with 10 bases between. CDR3 sequence: CAWSEAGAEQFF. The CDR3 DNA is TGTGCCTGGAGTGAGGCGGGCGCTGAGCAGTTCTTC.

As DNA, the CDR3 is TGCAGTGCTAGAGATCCCTACGGGGGAAGGTCCTACAATGAGCAGTTCTTC. Protein sequence: CSARDPYGGRSYNEQFF. The chain uses TRBV20-1 and TRBJ2-1, with D possibly TRBD2 on 6 matching bases. Germline loops: CDR1 DFQATT, CDR2 SNEGSKA (reference sequence). The CDR3 consists of 17 residues. Trimming shortened V by 0 bases and J by 1 base, and 16 bases separated the two germline ends.